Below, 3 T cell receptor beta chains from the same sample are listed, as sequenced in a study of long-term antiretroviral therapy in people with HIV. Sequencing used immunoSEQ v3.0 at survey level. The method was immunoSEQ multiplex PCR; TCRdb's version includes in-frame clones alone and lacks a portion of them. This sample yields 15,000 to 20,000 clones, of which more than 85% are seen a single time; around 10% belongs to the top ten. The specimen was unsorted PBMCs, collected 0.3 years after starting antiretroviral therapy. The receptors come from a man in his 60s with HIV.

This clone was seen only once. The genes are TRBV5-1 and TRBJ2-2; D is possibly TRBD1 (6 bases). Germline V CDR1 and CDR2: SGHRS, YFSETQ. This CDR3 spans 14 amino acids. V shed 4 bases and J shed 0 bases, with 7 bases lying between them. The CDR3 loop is CASSGTPNTGELFF. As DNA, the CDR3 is TGCGCCAGCAGCGGGACACCGAACACCGGGGAGCTGTTTTTT.

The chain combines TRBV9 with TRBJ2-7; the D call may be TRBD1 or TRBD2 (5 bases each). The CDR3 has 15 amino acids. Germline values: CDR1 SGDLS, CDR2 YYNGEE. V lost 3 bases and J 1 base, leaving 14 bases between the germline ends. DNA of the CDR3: TGTGCCAGCAGCGCCACCGGGGACGGGTCCTACGAGCAGTACTTC. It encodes CASSATGDGSYEQYF.

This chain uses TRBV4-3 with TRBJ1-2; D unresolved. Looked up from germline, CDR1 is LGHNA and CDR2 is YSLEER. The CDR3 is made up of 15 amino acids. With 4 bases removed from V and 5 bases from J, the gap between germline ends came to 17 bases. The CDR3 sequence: CASSPSQGSDYGYTF. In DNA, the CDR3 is TGCGCCAGCAGCCCATCCCAAGGCAGCGATTATGGCTACACCTTC.